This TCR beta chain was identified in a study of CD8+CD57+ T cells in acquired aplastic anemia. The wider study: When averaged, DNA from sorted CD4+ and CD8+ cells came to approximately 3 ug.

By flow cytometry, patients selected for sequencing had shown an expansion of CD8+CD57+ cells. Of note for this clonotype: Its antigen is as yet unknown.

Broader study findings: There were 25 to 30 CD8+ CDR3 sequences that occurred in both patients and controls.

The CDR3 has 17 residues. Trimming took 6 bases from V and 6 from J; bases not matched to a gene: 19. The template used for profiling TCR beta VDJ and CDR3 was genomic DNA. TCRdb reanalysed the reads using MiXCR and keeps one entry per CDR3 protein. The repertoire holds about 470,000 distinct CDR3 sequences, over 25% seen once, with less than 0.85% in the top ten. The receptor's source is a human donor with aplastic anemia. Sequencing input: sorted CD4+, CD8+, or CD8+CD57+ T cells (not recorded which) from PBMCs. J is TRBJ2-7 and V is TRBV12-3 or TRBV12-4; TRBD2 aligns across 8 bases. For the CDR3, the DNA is TGTGCCAGCAGACCCTCTGGCGGGAGGAGACTCTTGGGCGAGCAGTACTTC. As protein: CASRPSGGRRLLGEQYF.